This T cell receptor (beta chain) derives from a study of cytomegalovirus exposure and HLA in healthy donors. This CDR3 has 13 residues. Germline V gene data show CDR1 as WSHSY and CDR2 as SAAADI. V was shortened by 7 bases and J by 0 bases, with 9 bases between the two germline ends. This clone has only one observation. Both 60 Vbeta primers and 13 Jbeta primers went into the PCR. Generated by immunoSEQ multiplex PCR, the TCRdb table keeps only in-frame clones and is missing some. The sample has more than 95,000 clones, around 84% seen once; the top ten hold 6.3%. The TCR sequence derives from a woman aged 40 to 55 in good health and CMV-seronegative. This rearrangement joins TRBV10-2 to TRBJ1-1; a weak D match, TRBD1 (6 bases). Sequenced input: PBMCs. This CDR3 reads CASIGQLNTEAFF. The CDR3, as DNA: TGCGCCAGCATTGGACAGTTGAACACTGAAGCTTTCTTT.